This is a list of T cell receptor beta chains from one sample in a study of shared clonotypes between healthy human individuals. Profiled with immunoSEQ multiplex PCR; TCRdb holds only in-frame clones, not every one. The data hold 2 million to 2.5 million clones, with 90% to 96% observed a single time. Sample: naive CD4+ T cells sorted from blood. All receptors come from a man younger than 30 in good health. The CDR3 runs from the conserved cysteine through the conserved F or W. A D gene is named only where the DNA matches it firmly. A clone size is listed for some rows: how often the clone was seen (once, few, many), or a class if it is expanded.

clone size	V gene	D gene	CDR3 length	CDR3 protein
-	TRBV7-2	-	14	CASSFMTSEVTQYF
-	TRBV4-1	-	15	CASSQGSVGTDTQYF
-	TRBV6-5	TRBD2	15	CASSYAGTSVNEQFF
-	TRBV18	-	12	CASSPNEETQYF
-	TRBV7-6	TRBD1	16	CASSLDGTGGWTEAFF
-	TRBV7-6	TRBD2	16	CASSLAPSGVSDTQYF
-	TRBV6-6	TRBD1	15	CASSSSGQGRQPQHF
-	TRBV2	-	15	CASSDKGHGNQPQHF
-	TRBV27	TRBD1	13	CASKTGLGYGYTF
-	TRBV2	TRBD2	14	CASCSGGAMDTQYF
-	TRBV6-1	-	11	CASSDPQPQHF
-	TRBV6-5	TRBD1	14	CASKEPRGPYEQYF
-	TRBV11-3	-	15	CASSPDGPDTGELFF
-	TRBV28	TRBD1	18	CASSSPAPGDRAHYGYTF
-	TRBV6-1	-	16	CASSEGGSGRTDTQYF
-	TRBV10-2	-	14	CASSEGTGNQPQHF
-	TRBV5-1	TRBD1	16	CASSLDAAGGAYEQYF
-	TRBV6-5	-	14	CASSYGGPLGEQYF
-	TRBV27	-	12	CASSTPLGTQYF
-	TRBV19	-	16	CASSIQAGTIHYGYTF
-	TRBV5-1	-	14	CASSLGDGNTEAFF
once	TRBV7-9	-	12	CASSLAGTEAFF
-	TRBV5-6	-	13	CASSGRANSPLHF
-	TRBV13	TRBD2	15	CASSLYGGVADTQYF
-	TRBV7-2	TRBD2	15	CASSPSGTSSGELFF
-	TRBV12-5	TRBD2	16	CASGPPGTSRDDEQYF
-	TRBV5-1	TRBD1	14	CASSLERGRDTIYF
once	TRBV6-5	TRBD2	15	CASTLAGGPSGELFF
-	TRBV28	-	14	CASSLYAFNYGYTF
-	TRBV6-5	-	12	CASSSTGYEQYF
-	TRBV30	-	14	CAWSETAFPQPQHF
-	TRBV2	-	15	CASSFYASGANVLTF
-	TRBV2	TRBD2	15	CASSVVGGSPYEQYF
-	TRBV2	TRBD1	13	CACKQGQSRGYTF
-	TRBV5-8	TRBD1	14	CASSFPTGGWTQYF
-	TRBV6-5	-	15	CASSYNPVGSGGYTF
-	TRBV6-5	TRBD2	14	CASSSSGPYNEQFF